A selection of T cell receptor beta chains follows, all from one sample in a study of T cell repertoires in cytomegalovirus infection. TCRdb ran MiXCR on the reads and lists one entry per CDR3 protein. The sample lists 250,000 or so distinct CDR3 sequences, approximately 15% occurring once. Sequenced material: CD8+ T cells from PBMCs. Source of these receptors: a human donor in good health (CMV status not recorded). Some clones in this sample may be carry-over from other donors' samples. Each CDR3 is given with its conserved first and last residue. A D gene is named only where the DNA matches it firmly. Clone size is shown for a subset of rows, as once, few, many or a class of expanded clone.

cdr3_nt cdr3_aa j_call clone_size d_call v_call
TGTGCCAGCAGCTTCAGCGGGGGCGCTTATGAAAAACTGTTTTTT CASSFSGGAYEKLFF TRBJ1-4 NA NA TRBV11-2
TGTGCCAGCAGCCCAATCCTGGGGAGCGGCCCAGATACGCAGTATTTT CASSPILGSGPDTQYF TRBJ2-3 few NA TRBV14
TGTGCCAGCAGCTTCCGGGACGGCGACCGCTACGAGCAGTACTTC CASSFRDGDRYEQYF TRBJ2-7 many NA TRBV13
TGTGCCAGCAGCTTATCCGGGGGGAACGCGGAGACCCAGTACTTC CASSLSGGNAETQYF TRBJ2-5 NA TRBD2 TRBV7-9
TGTGCCAGCAGTTTAAGTGCGGCAGGGGTGTACGAGCAGTACTTC CASSLSAAGVYEQYF TRBJ2-7 NA NA TRBV12-3/TRBV12-4
TGTGCCAGCAGCTACAACCTTGTGATTTCGGAGCAGTTCTTC CASSYNLVISEQFF TRBJ2-1 NA NA TRBV6-2/TRBV6-3
TGCAGCGTTGAAGTTGGCCAGGGGCAAGCTGTTAACTATGGCTACACCTTC CSVEVGQGQAVNYGYTF TRBJ1-2 few NA TRBV29-1
TGTGCCAGCAACGGACAGGGGGCGCGCAATGAGCAGTTCTTC CASNGQGARNEQFF TRBJ2-1 many TRBD1 TRBV19
TGTGCCAGCAGTTATGGACAGGGGGCATTTTATGAAAAACTGTTTTTT CASSYGQGAFYEKLFF TRBJ1-4 many TRBD1 TRBV12-3/TRBV12-4
TGTGCCAGCAGAACCACGGACAATAACTATGGCTACACCTTC CASRTTDNNYGYTF TRBJ1-2 NA NA TRBV2
TGCGCCAGCAGCCAAGGGGCGAGGCGGACAGGCTCCTACGAGCAGTACTTC CASSQGARRTGSYEQYF TRBJ2-7 NA TRBD1 TRBV4-3
TGTGCCAGCAGGCCAGACGGGGGGCTTAGCTCCTACGAGCAGTACTTC CASRPDGGLSSYEQYF TRBJ2-7 NA NA TRBV7-2
TGCGCCAGCAAGGACAGAGAGTCTGAAGCTTTCTTT CASKDRESEAFF TRBJ1-1 many NA TRBV5-1
TGTGCCAGCACCTATGACGTAGCGGGGGCTGGAAACATTCAGTACTTC CASTYDVAGAGNIQYF TRBJ2-4 few TRBD2 TRBV6-2/TRBV6-3
TGTGCCAGCAGTCTTACAGGGACGGCCGGGGAGCTGTTTTTT CASSLTGTAGELFF TRBJ2-2 NA NA TRBV28
TGTGCCAGCAGAAGAAGGGGAGGGGTAGTAGATACGCAGTATTTT CASRRRGGVVDTQYF TRBJ2-3 many TRBD2 TRBV6-5
TGTGCCAGCAGTGAATGGGGAAAGCCAGATACGCAGTATTTT CASSEWGKPDTQYF TRBJ2-3 few NA TRBV25-1
TGTGCCAGTAGTATCCGGGGGGACAGGCACTCCTACGAGCAGTACTTC CASSIRGDRHSYEQYF TRBJ2-7 NA NA TRBV19
TGTGCCAGCAGTTTATGGAGGGGGGGGACCTACGAGCAGTACTTC CASSLWRGGTYEQYF TRBJ2-7 few NA TRBV28
TGTGCCAGCATGGCTACCGGGACTGCCTACAATGAGCAGTTCTTC CASMATGTAYNEQFF TRBJ2-1 few NA TRBV2
TGTGCCAGCAGTTTAGTGTCAGGGAGTCACGAGACCCAGTACTTC CASSLVSGSHETQYF TRBJ2-5 many NA TRBV27
TGTGCCAGCAGGGCAGGGCCACTTCAGCCCCAGCATTTT CASRAGPLQPQHF TRBJ1-5 NA NA TRBV6-6
TGTGCCAGCAGCACTTGGACAGAGCAAAATTCACCCCTCCACTTT CASSTWTEQNSPLHF TRBJ1-6 many NA TRBV7-4
TGTGCCAGCAGTTTCGGGTCGAACCAAGAGACCCAGTACTTC CASSFGSNQETQYF TRBJ2-5 NA NA TRBV28
TGTGCCAGCAGCGCCCCGCGGGGGGGCCCGGGAAACACCATATATTTT CASSAPRGGPGNTIYF TRBJ1-3 few NA TRBV6-1
TGTGCCAGCAGCGGGGGGGACAGGCCCCTCGCTAACTATGGCTACACCTTC CASSGGDRPLANYGYTF TRBJ1-2 many TRBD1 TRBV11-2
TGTGCCAGCAGTTGGAGGGACTCGGTTGTCTACGAGCAGTACTTC CASSWRDSVVYEQYF TRBJ2-7 NA NA TRBV28
TGTGCCAGCAGTGAAGGGTGGGGTAGCACCGGGGAGCTGTTTTTT CASSEGWGSTGELFF TRBJ2-2 few NA TRBV2
TGCGCCAGCAGCCAAGATCCGGGAACTGATGGCTACACCTTC CASSQDPGTDGYTF TRBJ1-2 few NA TRBV4-1
TGTGCCACTACCCCTACCTCCTCCTACGAGCAGTACTTC CATTPTSSYEQYF TRBJ2-7 NA NA TRBV2
TGTGCCAGCAGCCCCCGGGACCATTACTCTGGAAACACCATATATTTT CASSPRDHYSGNTIYF TRBJ1-3 many NA TRBV28
TGTGCCAGCAGCCCCTCGACAGGGGGCGTCAGATATGGCTACACCTTC CASSPSTGGVRYGYTF TRBJ1-2 many TRBD1 TRBV7-2
TGTGCCAGCAGCTTCGACCGTCTCTATGGCTACACCTTC CASSFDRLYGYTF TRBJ1-2 few NA TRBV7-9
TGTGCCAGCAGTCATGGGGCGAATGAGCAGTTCTTC CASSHGANEQFF TRBJ2-1 many NA TRBV6-5
TGCGCCAGCACACAGGGACCTGAGCAGTTCTTC CASTQGPEQFF TRBJ2-1 NA NA TRBV5-1
TGTGCCAGCAGCCAAAATCTAGCGGGCTTGTACAATGAGCAGTTCTTC CASSQNLAGLYNEQFF TRBJ2-1 many TRBD2 TRBV14
TGCGCCAGTACAACTAGCGGGGGTTACAATGAGCAGTTCTTC CASTTSGGYNEQFF TRBJ2-1 many TRBD2 TRBV5-1